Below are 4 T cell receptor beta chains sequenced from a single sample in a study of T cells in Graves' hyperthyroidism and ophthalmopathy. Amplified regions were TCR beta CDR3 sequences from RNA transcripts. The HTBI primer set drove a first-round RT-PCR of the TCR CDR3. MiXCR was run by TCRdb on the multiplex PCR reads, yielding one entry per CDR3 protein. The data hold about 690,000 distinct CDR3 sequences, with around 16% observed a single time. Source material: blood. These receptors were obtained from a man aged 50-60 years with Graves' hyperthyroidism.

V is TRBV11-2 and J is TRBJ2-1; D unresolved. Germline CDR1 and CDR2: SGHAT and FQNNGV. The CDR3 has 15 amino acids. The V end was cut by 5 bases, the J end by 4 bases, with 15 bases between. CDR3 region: CASSPRGWGYNEQFF. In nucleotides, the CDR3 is TGTGCCAGCAGCCCCCGCGGTTGGGGTTACAATGAGCAGTTCTTC.

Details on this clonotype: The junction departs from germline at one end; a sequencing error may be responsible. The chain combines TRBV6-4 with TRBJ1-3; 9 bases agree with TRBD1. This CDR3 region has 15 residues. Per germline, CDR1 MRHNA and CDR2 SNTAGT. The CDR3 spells CASRWTGDSGNTIYF. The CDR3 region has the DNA TGTGCCAGCAGGTGGACAGGGGACTCTGGGAACACCATATATTTT.

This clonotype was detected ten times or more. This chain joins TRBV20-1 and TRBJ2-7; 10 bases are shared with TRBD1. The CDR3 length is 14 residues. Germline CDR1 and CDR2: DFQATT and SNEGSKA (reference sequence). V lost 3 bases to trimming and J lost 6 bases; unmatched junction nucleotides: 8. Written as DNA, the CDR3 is TGCAGTGCTAGGTCAGGGACAGGGGAGGCCGAGCAGTACTTC. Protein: CSARSGTGEAEQYF.

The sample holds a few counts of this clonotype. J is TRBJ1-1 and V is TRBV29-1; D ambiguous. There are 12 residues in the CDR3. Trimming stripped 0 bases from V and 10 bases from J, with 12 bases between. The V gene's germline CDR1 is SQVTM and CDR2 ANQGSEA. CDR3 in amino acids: CSVEDHPLAAFF. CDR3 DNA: TGCAGCGTTGAAGATCACCCCCTGGCAGCTTTCTTT.